This T cell receptor beta chain was observed in a study of PD-1 blockade in classical Hodgkin lymphoma (dated by TCRdb to about 2020). In the study overall: Nivolumab dosing was 3 mg/kg intravenously every 2 weeks, continuing until either disease progression or unacceptable toxicity. A peripheral blood immune signature of response to PD-1 blockade in classical Hodgkin lymphoma was defined using TCR beta sequencing and CyTOF. Points the paper makes about the study in general: The study was limited to a single clinical trial cohort, and causes of repertoire differences, possibly disease activity or prior therapy, remained undefined. Baseline TCR diversity was reported to be lower in newly diagnosed patients than in healthy donors and to be lower still in relapsed/refractory patients. CD4+ but not CD8+ TCR diversity rose significantly by C4D1 (p=0.0027 vs p=0.16), most apparent in complete responders (p=0.02). Trial patients with a complete response had baseline diversity similar to that of newly diagnosed patients, while partial responders and progressors had significantly lower diversity. Lower diversity was observed in patients in whom nivolumab was started less than 1 year after ASCT, and these patients were excluded from later analyses so that confounding by immune reconstitution would be avoided.

Remarks on this clone: Its antigen is not yet known. The sample holds no much larger clone one base away, and base qualities are not on file.

The time point label on this specimen signifies: cycle 2 day 1 (C2D1) of nivolumab. Every trial patient had relapsed following autologous stem cell transplantation, and prior brentuximab vedotin exposure was what differed among cohorts A, B and C. A total of about 51 patients with relapsed/refractory classical Hodgkin lymphoma made up the trial cohort, and each patient's best overall response was complete response, partial response or progressive disease. In the multi-cohort phase II CheckMate 205 trial, trial patients received single-agent nivolumab. Best overall response was determined by an independent review committee according to the 2007 International Working Group response criteria. Trial PBMCs were collected immediately before nivolumab initiation (C1D1) and during therapy at cycle 2 day 1 and cycle 4 day 1. After peripheral blood was drawn into 8 mL Vacutainer Cell Preparation Tubes, PBMCs were isolated by centrifugation and then cryopreserved.

V and J are truncated by 1 base and 3 bases respectively, leaving an intervening sequence of 14 bases. The CDR3 covers 15 residues, taking in both the cysteine and the phenylalanine. Only the CDR3 part of the read is kept: 45 bases, read in frame from the first base. CDR1 and CDR2 were assigned from the germline V gene as SGHRS and YFSETQ. Genomic DNA was isolated using the Qiagen DNeasy kit from unsorted PBMCs as well as from negatively selected CD4+ and CD8+ fractions. TCR beta CDR3 regions were amplified by immunoSEQ multiplex PCR using primers annealing to V and J segments. A synthetic immune receptor repertoire was used to minimize amplification bias, and any remaining bias was removed computationally after sequencing. From the authors' description of their analysis: Repertoire diversity was quantified as the Shannon entropy index using custom Python scripts. Unsorted, CD4+ and CD8+ repertoires were analyzed separately, except in combined analyses where CD4+ and CD8+ sequences were merged in silico. Clonal expansion was defined as at least a 2-fold frequency increase after treatment relative to C1D1, with a pseudocount of 0.5 for undetected baseline clones. Clones with 0 or 1 copy at C1D1 were classified as singleton clones, and clones with 2 or more copies were classified as non-singleton clones. Clones expanded in unsorted samples were assigned a CD4+, CD8+ or unknown annotation through matching of protein sequences in sorted samples from the same patient. Wilcoxon tests were applied to paired samples to test diversity changes from C1D1 to C4D1. TCRdb provides this immuneACCESS table in a form limited to in-frame rearrangements. Some clones are lacking; in checked studies, under half of them reflect an unresolved V gene, and why the rest are absent is not known. V, J and clone size are taken as reported in that table, and D and trimming were inferred from the DNA itself. For this sample there are nearly 60,000 clones; approximately 89% appear just once. The ten largest make up about 10% of the sample.

The clonotype comes from a human donor with classical Hodgkin lymphoma. Sequencing used peripheral blood mononuclear cells (PBMCs), obtained before the second cycle of nivolumab. The chain is made from TRBV5-1 and TRBJ2-7, with no confident D gene call. This receptor carries the CDR3 CASSLLALANYEQYF. The bases are TGCGCCAGCAGCTTGCTGGCCCTGGCCAACTACGAGCAGTACTTC. Reference TRBV5-1 and TRBJ2-7 proteins supply the regions before and after the CDR3; the full variable domain is: KAGVTQTPRYLIKTRGQQVTLSCSPISGHRSVSWYQQTPGQGLQFLFEYFSETQRNKGNFPGRFSGRQFSNSRSEMNVSTLELGDSALYLCASSLLALANYEQYFGPGTRLTVT.